What follows are 2 T cell receptor beta chains derived from one specimen sequenced in a study of blood T cell repertoires in COVID-19. Repertoires were generated with immunoSEQ multiplex PCR, while TCRdb's copy carries only in-frame clones and drops some. The table records 200,000 to 250,000 clones, roughly 80% of them present only once. Sequenced: peripheral blood. These TCRs come from a woman aged 65 to 85 with COVID-19, enrolled during active disease.

This chain links TRBV6-5 with TRBJ2-7; 8 positions agree with TRBD1. V gave up 6 bases and J gave up 4 bases; unmatched junction bases: 5. The CDR3 runs 13 residues. The germline V gene encodes CDR1 MNHEY and CDR2 SVGAGI. The CDR3 loop is CASRARQGYEQYF. The CDR3 DNA reads TGTGCCAGCAGAGCCCGACAGGGGTACGAGCAGTACTTC.

This clone was seen just once. The rearrangement links TRBV29-1 to TRBJ1-2; D possibly corresponds to TRBD1 (6 bases). CDR1 SQVTM and CDR2 ANQGSEA come from the germline V gene. The CDR3 contains 13 residues. Between the trimmed V and J ends, which lost 2 bases and 5 bases, there was a span of 12 bases. CDR3: CSVEKGGDYGYTF. CDR3 DNA sequence: TGCAGCGTTGAAAAAGGGGGTGATTATGGCTACACCTTC.